The clone carrying this T cell receptor beta chain was seen repeatedly, ten times or more. TCRdb re-called the PCR reads with MiXCR. The data contain about 69,000 clones, around 14% of them seen just once; the ten biggest clones take up approximately 6.1%. The sample is drawn from a study of metastatic and nonmetastatic thyroid tumors. The J segment lost 5 bases and the V segment lost 6 bases, leaving 15 bases of the junction unmatched. The CDR3 spans 17 residues. Germline CDR1 MNHEY, CDR2 SMNVEV (reference sequence). None of the patients had undergone any treatment ahead of thyroid surgery. Sequencing used blood. This TCR came from a male donor with papillary thyroid cancer or a benign thyroid nodule (not recorded which). Some clones in this sample may be carry-over from other donors' samples. The rearrangement links TRBV27 to TRBJ2-2, with TRBD2 matching over 7 bases. This chain's CDR3 is CASSQPLGGPRTGELFF. The CDR3 DNA reads TGTGCCAGCAGCCAACCCCTGGGAGGGCCAAGGACCGGGGAGCTGTTTTTT.